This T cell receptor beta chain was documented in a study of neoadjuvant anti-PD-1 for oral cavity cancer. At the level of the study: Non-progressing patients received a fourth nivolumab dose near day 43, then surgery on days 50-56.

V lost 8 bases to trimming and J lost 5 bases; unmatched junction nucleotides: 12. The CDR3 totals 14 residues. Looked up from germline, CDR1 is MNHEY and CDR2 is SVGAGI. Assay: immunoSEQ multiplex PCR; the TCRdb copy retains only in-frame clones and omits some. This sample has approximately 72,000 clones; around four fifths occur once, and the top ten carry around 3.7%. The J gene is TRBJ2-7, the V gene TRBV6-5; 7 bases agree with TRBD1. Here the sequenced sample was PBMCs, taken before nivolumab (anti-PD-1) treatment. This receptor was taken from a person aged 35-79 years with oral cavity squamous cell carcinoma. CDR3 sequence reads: CASSTYRDSDEQYF. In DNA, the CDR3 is TGTGCCAGCTCAACCTACCGGGACAGTGACGAGCAGTACTTC.